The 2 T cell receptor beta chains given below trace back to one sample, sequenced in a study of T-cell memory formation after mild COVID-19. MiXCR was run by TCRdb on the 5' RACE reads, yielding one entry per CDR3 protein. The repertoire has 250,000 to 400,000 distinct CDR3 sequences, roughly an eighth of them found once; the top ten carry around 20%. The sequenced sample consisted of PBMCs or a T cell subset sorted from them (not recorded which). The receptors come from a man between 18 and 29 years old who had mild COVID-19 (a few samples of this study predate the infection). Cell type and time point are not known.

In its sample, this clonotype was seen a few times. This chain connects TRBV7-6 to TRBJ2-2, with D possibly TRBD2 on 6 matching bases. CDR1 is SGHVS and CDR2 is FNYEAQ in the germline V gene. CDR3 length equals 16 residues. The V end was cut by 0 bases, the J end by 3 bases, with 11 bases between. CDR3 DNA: TGTGCCAGCAGCTTAGCCGCGTGGAGGGACACCGGGGAGCTGTTTTTT. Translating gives CASSLAAWRDTGELFF.

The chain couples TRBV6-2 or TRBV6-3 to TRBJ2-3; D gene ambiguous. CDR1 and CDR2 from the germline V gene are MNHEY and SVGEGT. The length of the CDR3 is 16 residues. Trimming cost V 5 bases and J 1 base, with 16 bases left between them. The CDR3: CASSAPRARGTDTQYF. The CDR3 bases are TGTGCCAGCAGTGCCCCCCGGGCTAGAGGCACAGATACGCAGTATTTT.